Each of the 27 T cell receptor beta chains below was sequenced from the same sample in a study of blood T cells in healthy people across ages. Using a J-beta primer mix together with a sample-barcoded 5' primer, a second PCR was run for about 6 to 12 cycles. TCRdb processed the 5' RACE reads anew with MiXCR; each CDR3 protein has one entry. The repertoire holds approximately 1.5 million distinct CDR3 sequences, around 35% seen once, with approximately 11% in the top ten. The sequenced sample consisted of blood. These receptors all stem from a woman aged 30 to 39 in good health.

CDR3 bases: TGCGCCAGCAGCCAAGAAGGGGGCACGGAGCCCCAGCATTTT. It translates to CASSQEGGTEPQHF. The chain couples TRBV4-1 to TRBJ1-5, with 7 bases lining up with TRBD1. Germline V gene data show CDR1 as MGHRA and CDR2 as YSYEKL. The CDR3 spans 14 residues. Unmatched junction bases numbered 4, after V lost 0 bases and J lost 8 bases.

This chain's CDR3 is CASSSLEKGTEAFF. CDR3 DNA: TGCGCCAGCAGCTCCCTAGAGAAGGGGACGGAAGCTTTCTTT. This chain uses TRBV4-1 with TRBJ1-1, with D perhaps TRBD1 (5 bases). The CDR3 spans 14 residues. Germline V lookup: CDR1 MGHRA, CDR2 YSYEKL. Trimming removed 5 bases from V and 8 bases from J, with 18 bases in between.

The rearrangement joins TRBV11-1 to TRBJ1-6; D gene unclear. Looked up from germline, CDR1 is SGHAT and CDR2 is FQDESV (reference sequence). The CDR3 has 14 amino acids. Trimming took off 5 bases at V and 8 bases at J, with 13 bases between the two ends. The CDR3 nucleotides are TGTGCCAGCAGCCGGCGGCAACTTTATTCACCCCTCCACTTT. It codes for CASSRRQLYSPLHF.

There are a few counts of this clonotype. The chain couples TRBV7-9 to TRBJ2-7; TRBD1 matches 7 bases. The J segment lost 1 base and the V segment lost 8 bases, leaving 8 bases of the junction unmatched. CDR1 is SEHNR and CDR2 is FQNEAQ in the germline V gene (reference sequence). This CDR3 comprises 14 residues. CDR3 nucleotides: TGTGCCAGCCAGCGCCCGACAGGGTCCTACGAGCAGTACTTC. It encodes CASQRPTGSYEQYF. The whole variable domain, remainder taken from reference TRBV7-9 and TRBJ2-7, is DTGVSQNPRHKITKRGQNVTFRCDPISEHNRLYWYRQTLGQGPEFLTYFQNEAQLEKSRLLSDRFSAERPKGSFSTLEIQRTEQGDSAMYLCASQRPTGSYEQYFGPGTRLTVT.

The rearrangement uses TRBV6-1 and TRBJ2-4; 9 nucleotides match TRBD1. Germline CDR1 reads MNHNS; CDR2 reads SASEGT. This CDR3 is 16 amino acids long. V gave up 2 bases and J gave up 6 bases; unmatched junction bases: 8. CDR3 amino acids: CASSESTGQGTNIQYF. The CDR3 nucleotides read TGTGCCAGCAGTGAAAGCACGGGACAGGGAACAAACATTCAGTACTTC.

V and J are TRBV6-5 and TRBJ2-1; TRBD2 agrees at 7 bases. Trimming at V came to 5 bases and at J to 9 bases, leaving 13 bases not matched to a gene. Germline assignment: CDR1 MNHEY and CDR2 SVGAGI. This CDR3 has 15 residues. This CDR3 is CASSPPGLVSSEQFF. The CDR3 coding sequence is TGTGCCAGCAGTCCACCCGGACTAGTAAGTAGTGAGCAGTTCTTC.

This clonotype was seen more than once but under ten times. CDR3 DNA sequence: TGTGCCAGCCAAACCGGGGGGGACGAGCAGTACTTC. The encoded protein is CASQTGGDEQYF. The rearrangement joins TRBV27 to TRBJ2-7; 8 nucleotides line up with TRBD2. This CDR3 contains 12 residues. The V segment lost 8 bases and the J segment 5 bases; nucleotides outside the gene matches: 5. Germline V lookup: CDR1 MNHEY, CDR2 SMNVEV (reference sequence).

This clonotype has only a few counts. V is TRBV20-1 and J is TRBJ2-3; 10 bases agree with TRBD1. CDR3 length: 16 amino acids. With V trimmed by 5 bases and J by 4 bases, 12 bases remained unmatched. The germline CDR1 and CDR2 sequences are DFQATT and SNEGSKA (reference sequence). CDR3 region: CSARSYGTGVPDTQYF. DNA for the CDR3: TGCAGTGCTCGATCGTACGGGACAGGGGTGCCAGATACGCAGTATTTT.

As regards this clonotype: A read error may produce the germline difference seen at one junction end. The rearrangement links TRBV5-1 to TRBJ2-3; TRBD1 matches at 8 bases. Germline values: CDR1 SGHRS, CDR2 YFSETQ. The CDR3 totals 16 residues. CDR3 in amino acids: CASSLAGTGGTDAQYF. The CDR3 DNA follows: TGCGCCAGCAGCCTGGCCGGGACAGGAGGCACAGATGCGCAGTATTTT.

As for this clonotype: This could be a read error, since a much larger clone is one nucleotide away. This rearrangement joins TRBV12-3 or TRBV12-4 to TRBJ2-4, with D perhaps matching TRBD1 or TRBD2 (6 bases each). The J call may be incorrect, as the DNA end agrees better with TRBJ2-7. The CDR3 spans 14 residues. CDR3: CASSCQGTSYEQYF. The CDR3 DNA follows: TGTGCCAGCAGTTGTCAGGGGACTTCATACGAGCAGTACTTC.

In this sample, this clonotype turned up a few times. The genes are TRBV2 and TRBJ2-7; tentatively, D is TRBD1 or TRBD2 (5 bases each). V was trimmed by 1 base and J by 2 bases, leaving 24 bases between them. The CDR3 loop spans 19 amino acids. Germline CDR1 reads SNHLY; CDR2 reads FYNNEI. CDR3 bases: TGTGCCAGCAGTGAAGAAAATTGGGGTGGAGGCAGGGTTGCCTACGAGCAGTACTTC. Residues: CASSEENWGGGRVAYEQYF.

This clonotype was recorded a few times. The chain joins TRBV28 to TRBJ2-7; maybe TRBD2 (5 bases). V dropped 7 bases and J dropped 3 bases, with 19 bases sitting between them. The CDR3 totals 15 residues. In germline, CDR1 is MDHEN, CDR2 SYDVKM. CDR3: CASTPTPRRYYEQYF. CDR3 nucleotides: TGTGCCAGCACCCCGACTCCTCGGAGGTACTACGAGCAGTACTTC.

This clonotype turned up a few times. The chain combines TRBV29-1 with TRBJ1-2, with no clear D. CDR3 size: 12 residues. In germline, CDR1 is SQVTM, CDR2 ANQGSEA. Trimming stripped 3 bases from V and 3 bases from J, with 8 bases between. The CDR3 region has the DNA TGCAGCGTTGACGCGGGATACTATGGCTACACCTTC. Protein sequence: CSVDAGYYGYTF.

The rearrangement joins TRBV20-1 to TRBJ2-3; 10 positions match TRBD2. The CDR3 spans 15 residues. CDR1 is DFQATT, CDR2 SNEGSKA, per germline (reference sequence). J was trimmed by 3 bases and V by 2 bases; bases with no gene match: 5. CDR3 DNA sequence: TGCAGTGCTAGAAGGGCTAGCGGGAGTACAGATACGCAGTATTTT. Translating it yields CSARRASGSTDTQYF.

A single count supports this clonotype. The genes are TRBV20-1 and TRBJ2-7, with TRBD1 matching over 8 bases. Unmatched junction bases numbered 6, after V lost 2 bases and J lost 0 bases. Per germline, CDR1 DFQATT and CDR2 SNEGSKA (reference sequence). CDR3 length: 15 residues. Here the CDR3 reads CSARRPTGVSYEQYF. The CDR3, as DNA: TGCAGTGCTAGACGCCCGACAGGGGTCTCCTACGAGCAGTACTTC.

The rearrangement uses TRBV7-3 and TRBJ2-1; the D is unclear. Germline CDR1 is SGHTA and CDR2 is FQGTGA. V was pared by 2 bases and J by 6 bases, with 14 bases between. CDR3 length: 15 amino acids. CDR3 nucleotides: TGTGCCAGCAGCTTAGGGCATAACCCCTTCAATGAGCAGTTCTTC. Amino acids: CASSLGHNPFNEQFF.

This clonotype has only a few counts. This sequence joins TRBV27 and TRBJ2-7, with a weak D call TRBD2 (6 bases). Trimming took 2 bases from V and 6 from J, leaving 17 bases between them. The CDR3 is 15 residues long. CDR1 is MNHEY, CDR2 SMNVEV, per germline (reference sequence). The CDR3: CASSLRIGRGREQYF. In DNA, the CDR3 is TGTGCCAGCAGTTTAAGAATAGGGCGGGGTCGCGAGCAGTACTTC.

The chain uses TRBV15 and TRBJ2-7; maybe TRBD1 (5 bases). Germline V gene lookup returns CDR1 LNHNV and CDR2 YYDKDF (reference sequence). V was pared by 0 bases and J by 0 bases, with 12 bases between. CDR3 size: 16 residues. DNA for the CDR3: TGTGCCACCAGCAGAGATTTACAGGTATTCTCCTACGAGCAGTACTTC. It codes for CATSRDLQVFSYEQYF.

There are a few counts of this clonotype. The CDR3 nucleotides read TGTGCCAGCCAACCCGGGGCAGCGAGTTTAGTAGCTTTCTTT. Translation gives CASQPGAASLVAFF. This chain uses TRBV2 with TRBJ1-1, with D tentatively TRBD1 (5 bases). Trimming removed 8 bases at V and 10 bases at J, with 23 bases between. This CDR3 is 14 amino acids long. The germline V gene has CDR1 SNHLY and CDR2 FYNNEI.

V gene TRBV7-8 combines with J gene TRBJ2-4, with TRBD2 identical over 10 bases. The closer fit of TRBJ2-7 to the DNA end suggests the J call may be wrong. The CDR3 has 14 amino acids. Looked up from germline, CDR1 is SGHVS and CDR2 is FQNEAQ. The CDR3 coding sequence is TGTGCCAGCAGCGACGGGACTAGCGACTACGAGCAGTACTTC. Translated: CASSDGTSDYEQYF.

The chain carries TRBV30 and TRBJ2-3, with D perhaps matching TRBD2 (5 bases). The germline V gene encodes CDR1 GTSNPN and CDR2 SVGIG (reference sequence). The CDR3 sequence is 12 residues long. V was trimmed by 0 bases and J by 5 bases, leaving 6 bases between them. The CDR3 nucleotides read TGTGCCTGGAGTGTACGGGGAGATACGCAGTATTTT. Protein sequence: CAWSVRGDTQYF.

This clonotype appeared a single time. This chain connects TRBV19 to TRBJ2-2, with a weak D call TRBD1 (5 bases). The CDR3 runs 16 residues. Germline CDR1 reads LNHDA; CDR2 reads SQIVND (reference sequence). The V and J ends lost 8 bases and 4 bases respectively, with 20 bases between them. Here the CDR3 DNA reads TGTGCCAGTCAAGGGCGGAACCAGGGTGGCACCGGGGAGCTGTTTTTT. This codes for CASQGRNQGGTGELFF.

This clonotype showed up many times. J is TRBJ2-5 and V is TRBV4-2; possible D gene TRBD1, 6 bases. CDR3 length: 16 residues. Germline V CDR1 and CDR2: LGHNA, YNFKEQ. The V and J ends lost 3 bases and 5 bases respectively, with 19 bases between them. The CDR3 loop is CASSQEIQGSKETQYF. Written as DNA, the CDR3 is TGTGCCAGCAGCCAGGAAATACAGGGTAGTAAGGAGACCCAGTACTTC.

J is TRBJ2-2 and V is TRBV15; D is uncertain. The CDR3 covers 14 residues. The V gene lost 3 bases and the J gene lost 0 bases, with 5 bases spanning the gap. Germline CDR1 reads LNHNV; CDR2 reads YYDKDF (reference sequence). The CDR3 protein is CATSSLANTGELFF. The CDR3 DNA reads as TGTGCCACCAGCAGTTTAGCGAACACCGGGGAGCTGTTTTTT.

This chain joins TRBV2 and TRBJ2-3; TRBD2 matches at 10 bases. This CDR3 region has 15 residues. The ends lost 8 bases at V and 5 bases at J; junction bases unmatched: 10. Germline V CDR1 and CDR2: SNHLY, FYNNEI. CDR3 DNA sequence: TGTGCCAGCCGCCTCCGAGCGGGGGGGCAAGATACGCAGTATTTT. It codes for CASRLRAGGQDTQYF.

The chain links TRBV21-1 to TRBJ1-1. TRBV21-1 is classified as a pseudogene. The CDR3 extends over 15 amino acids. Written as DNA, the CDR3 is TGTGCCAGCAGCCACCCAGCTCCCTTGAACACTGAAGTTTTCTTT. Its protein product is CASSHPAPLNTEVFF.

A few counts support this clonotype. The CDR3 region has the DNA TGCAGTGCCACCGACGGATTGAACACTGAAGCTTTCTTT. Protein sequence: CSATDGLNTEAFF. V usage is TRBV20-1 and J usage is TRBJ1-1; D gene uncertain. There are 13 residues in the CDR3. Per germline, CDR1 DFQATT and CDR2 SNEGSKA (reference sequence). V was trimmed by 6 bases and J by 0 bases, leaving 11 bases between them.